A single TCR beta chain is shown here with its context. PCR involved 60 Vbeta and 13 Jbeta primers. The assay was immunoSEQ multiplex PCR, and TCRdb's table has in-frame clones only and misses some. The sample records tens of thousands of clones, over 65% being singletons. The sample originates from a study of cytomegalovirus exposure and HLA in healthy donors. Unmatched junction bases numbered 11, after V lost 10 bases and J lost 0 bases. The CDR3 consists of 16 residues. CDR1 is MGHDK and CDR2 is SYGVNS in the germline V gene. The receptor comes from a man in his forties or fifties in good health and CMV-seronegative. Source material: PBMCs. The rearrangement links TRBV25-1 to TRBJ2-1; 8 nucleotides align to TRBD2. The CDR3 here is CATATAAGGSYNEQFF. CDR3 nucleotide sequence: TGTGCCACTGCAACTGCGGCGGGAGGCTCCTACAATGAGCAGTTCTTC.